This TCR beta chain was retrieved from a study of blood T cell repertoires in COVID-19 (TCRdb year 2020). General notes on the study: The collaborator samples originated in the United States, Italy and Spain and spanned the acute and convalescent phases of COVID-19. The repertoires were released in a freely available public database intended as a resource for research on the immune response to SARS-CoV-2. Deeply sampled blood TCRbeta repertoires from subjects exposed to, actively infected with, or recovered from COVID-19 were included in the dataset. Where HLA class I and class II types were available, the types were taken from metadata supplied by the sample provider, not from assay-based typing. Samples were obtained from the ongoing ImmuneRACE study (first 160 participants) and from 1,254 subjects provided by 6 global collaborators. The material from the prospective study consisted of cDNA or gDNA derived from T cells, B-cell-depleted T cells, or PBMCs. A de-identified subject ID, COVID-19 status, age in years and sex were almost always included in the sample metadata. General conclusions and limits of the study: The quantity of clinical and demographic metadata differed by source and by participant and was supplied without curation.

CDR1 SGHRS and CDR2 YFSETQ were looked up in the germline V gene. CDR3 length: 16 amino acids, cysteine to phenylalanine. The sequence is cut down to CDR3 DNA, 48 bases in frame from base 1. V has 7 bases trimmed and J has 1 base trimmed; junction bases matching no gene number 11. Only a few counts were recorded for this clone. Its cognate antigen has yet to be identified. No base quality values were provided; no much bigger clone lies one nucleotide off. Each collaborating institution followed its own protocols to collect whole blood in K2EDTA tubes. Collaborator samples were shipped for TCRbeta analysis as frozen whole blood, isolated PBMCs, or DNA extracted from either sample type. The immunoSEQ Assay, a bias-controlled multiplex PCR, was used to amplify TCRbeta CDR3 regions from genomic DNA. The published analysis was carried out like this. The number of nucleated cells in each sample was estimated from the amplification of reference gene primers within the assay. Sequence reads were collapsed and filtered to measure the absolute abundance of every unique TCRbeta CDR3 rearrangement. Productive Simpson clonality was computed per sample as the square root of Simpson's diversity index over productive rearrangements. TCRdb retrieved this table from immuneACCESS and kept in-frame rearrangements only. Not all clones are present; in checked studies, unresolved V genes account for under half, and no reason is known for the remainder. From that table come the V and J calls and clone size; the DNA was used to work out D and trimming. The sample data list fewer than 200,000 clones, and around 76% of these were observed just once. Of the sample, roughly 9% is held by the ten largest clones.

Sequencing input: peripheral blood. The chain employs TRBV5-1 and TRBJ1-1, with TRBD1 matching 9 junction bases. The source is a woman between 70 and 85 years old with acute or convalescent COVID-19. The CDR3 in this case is CASREGQGTPNTEAFF. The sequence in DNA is TGCGCCAGCCGTGAGGGACAGGGAACTCCGAACACTGAAGCTTTCTTT.